Listed below are T cell receptor beta chains from one sample, sequenced in a study of T cell repertoires in cytomegalovirus infection. These receptors' targets are unknown. Via MiXCR, TCRdb re-called the reads, giving one row per CDR3 protein. The sample contains 200,000 or so distinct CDR3 sequences, roughly 34% of which appear only once. This material consisted of CD8+ T cells from cultured PBMCs, taken from culture after CMV antigen stimulation. All receptors derive from a human donor in good health (CMV status not recorded). Some clones in this sample may be carry-over from other donors' samples. CDR3s include the opening cysteine and the closing phenylalanine or tryptophan. D genes are given only for firm matches. Expanded clones are given a class, and other clones once, few, many or no size at all.

V gene: TRBV5-1
D gene: NA
J gene: TRBJ1-3
clone size: NA
CDR3 DNA: TGCGCCAGCAGCTTGGGCGGCGGGATCTCTGGAAACACCATATATTTT
CDR3 protein: CASSLGGGISGNTIYF

V gene: TRBV3-1
D gene: TRBD2
J gene: TRBJ2-3
clone size: NA
CDR3 DNA: TGTGCCAGCAGCCAAGATCGAAGGCAGTGGGGACTAGCGGACACAGATACGCAGTATTTT
CDR3 protein: CASSQDRRQWGLADTDTQYF

V gene: TRBV4-1
D gene: TRBD1
J gene: TRBJ1-2
clone size: NA
CDR3 DNA: TGCGCCAGCAGTCGGCCCGTGGGACAGGCACTATATTGCTACACCTTC
CDR3 protein: CASSRPVGQALYCYTF

V gene: TRBV19
D gene: NA
J gene: TRBJ1-5
clone size: NA
CDR3 DNA: TGTGCCAGTGGAGGGGGCAATCAGCCCCAGCATTTT
CDR3 protein: CASGGGNQPQHF

V gene: TRBV7-8
D gene: TRBD1
J gene: TRBJ2-3
clone size: NA
CDR3 DNA: TGTGCCAGCAGTTCTACAGGGGTCGGGGATACGCAGTATTTT
CDR3 protein: CASSSTGVGDTQYF

V gene: TRBV24-1
D gene: NA
J gene: TRBJ1-1
clone size: few
CDR3 DNA: TGTGCCACCAGTGATTCGCACCCGGGCCACAAAGGGACTGAAGCTTTCTTT
CDR3 protein: CATSDSHPGHKGTEAFF

V gene: TRBV20-1
D gene: NA
J gene: TRBJ2-7
clone size: NA
CDR3 DNA: TGCAGTGCTAAGGGACCGGCCGAGCAGTACTTC
CDR3 protein: CSAKGPAEQYF

V gene: TRBV29-1
D gene: NA
J gene: TRBJ2-6
clone size: few
CDR3 DNA: TGCAGCGTTGAAGATCGCGGACCCATAGAGAGTTCTGGGGCCAACGTCCTGACTTTC
CDR3 protein: CSVEDRGPIESSGANVLTF

V gene: TRBV7-3
D gene: NA
J gene: TRBJ2-3
clone size: few
CDR3 DNA: TGTGCCAGCAGCACCCAGACCAACACAGATACGCAGTATTTT
CDR3 protein: CASSTQTNTDTQYF

V gene: TRBV7-9
D gene: TRBD1
J gene: TRBJ2-1
clone size: NA
CDR3 DNA: TGTGCCAGCAGCTTGGGACAGGGGGACAATGAGCAGTTCTTC
CDR3 protein: CASSLGQGDNEQFF

V gene: TRBV20-1
D gene: NA
J gene: TRBJ1-2
clone size: few
CDR3 DNA: TGCAGTGCCCACCGGGACAATAACTATGGCTACACCTTC
CDR3 protein: CSAHRDNNYGYTF

V gene: TRBV29-1
D gene: TRBD1
J gene: TRBJ2-5
clone size: NA
CDR3 DNA: TGCAGCGTTGGAGTGGTAGGGACAGGGGGCATCTTACGAGAGACCCAGTACTTC
CDR3 protein: CSVGVVGTGGILRETQYF

V gene: TRBV6-1
D gene: TRBD2
J gene: TRBJ2-1
clone size: NA
CDR3 DNA: TGTGCCAGCAGTGAAGCGAAGCTAGCGGGAGCACAAGATGAGCAGTTCTTC
CDR3 protein: CASSEAKLAGAQDEQFF

V gene: TRBV28
D gene: NA
J gene: TRBJ2-1
clone size: NA
CDR3 DNA: TGTGCCAGCAGTTTCAGCAGCTCCTACAATGAGCAGTTCTTC
CDR3 protein: CASSFSSSYNEQFF

V gene: TRBV7-9
D gene: NA
J gene: TRBJ1-1
clone size: NA
CDR3 DNA: TGTGCCAGCAGCTTAGAGTGGCAGAGATTCACTGAAGCTTTCTTT
CDR3 protein: CASSLEWQRFTEAFF

V gene: TRBV7-9
D gene: NA
J gene: TRBJ2-3
clone size: few
CDR3 DNA: TGTGCCAGCAGCTTTCCCCCCCGGGGCAACACAGATACGCAGTATTTT
CDR3 protein: CASSFPPRGNTDTQYF

V gene: TRBV29-1
D gene: NA
J gene: TRBJ1-2
clone size: NA
CDR3 DNA: TGCAGCGTTGAAGGGGAAGGAGCTGGCTACACCTTC
CDR3 protein: CSVEGEGAGYTF

V gene: TRBV7-6
D gene: NA
J gene: TRBJ2-7
clone size: few
CDR3 DNA: TGTGCCAGCAGCCATGGGGGGCGCGCGACCTACGAGCAGTACTTC
CDR3 protein: CASSHGGRATYEQYF

V gene: TRBV25-1
D gene: NA
J gene: TRBJ1-3
clone size: few
CDR3 DNA: TGTGCCAGCAGTGAATATAACGGAAACACCATATATTTT
CDR3 protein: CASSEYNGNTIYF

V gene: TRBV7-6
D gene: NA
J gene: TRBJ2-5
clone size: NA
CDR3 DNA: TGTGCCAGCAGCTTAGACAGGGAAGAGACCCAGTACTTC
CDR3 protein: CASSLDREETQYF

V gene: TRBV15
D gene: NA
J gene: TRBJ1-6
clone size: NA
CDR3 DNA: TGTGCCACCAGCCGTCGGGAGGGCTGGAATTCACCCCTCCACTTT
CDR3 protein: CATSRREGWNSPLHF

V gene: TRBV9
D gene: TRBD2
J gene: TRBJ2-6
clone size: NA
CDR3 DNA: TGTGCCAGCAGCGCCTACCGACTAGCGGGAAGGCTACCTGGGGCCAACGTCCTGACTTTC
CDR3 protein: CASSAYRLAGRLPGANVLTF

V gene: TRBV28
D gene: NA
J gene: TRBJ1-4
clone size: NA
CDR3 DNA: TGTGCCAGCAGCGAGGGTCTTAATGAAAAACTGTTTTTT
CDR3 protein: CASSEGLNEKLFF

V gene: TRBV29-1
D gene: NA
J gene: TRBJ2-1
clone size: NA
CDR3 DNA: TGCAGCGGGACAGAGACCCCCAATGAGCAGTTCTTC
CDR3 protein: CSGTETPNEQFF

V gene: TRBV7-2
D gene: NA
J gene: TRBJ2-2
clone size: NA
CDR3 DNA: TGTGCCACCCCCCTCTACCCCCCTAACGGACGAATTGGAGGGGAGCTGTTTTTT
CDR3 protein: CATPLYPPNGRIGGELFF

V gene: TRBV12-3/TRBV12-4
D gene: TRBD1
J gene: TRBJ2-1
clone size: NA
CDR3 DNA: TGTGCCAGCAGTTCCTCCGGGACAGCCTACAATGAGCAGTTCTTC
CDR3 protein: CASSSSGTAYNEQFF

V gene: TRBV6-8
D gene: TRBD2
J gene: TRBJ2-7
clone size: few
CDR3 DNA: TGTGCCAGCAGCCCGGGGGGAGGGACCTACGAGCAGTACTTC
CDR3 protein: CASSPGGGTYEQYF

V gene: TRBV7-4
D gene: NA
J gene: TRBJ1-3
clone size: many
CDR3 DNA: TGTGCCAGCAGCTGGGGCAGGGACGTCTCTGGAAACACCATATATTTT
CDR3 protein: CASSWGRDVSGNTIYF

V gene: TRBV20-1
D gene: NA
J gene: TRBJ1-4
clone size: NA
CDR3 DNA: TGCAGTGCCAAACTATTCAGGGGATCGAATGAAAAACTGTTTTTT
CDR3 protein: CSAKLFRGSNEKLFF

V gene: TRBV7-9
D gene: NA
J gene: TRBJ2-2
clone size: few
CDR3 DNA: TGTGCCAGCGGGATAGGCCGGCACGGGGAGCTGTTTTTT
CDR3 protein: CASGIGRHGELFF

V gene: TRBV2
D gene: NA
J gene: TRBJ2-1
clone size: NA
CDR3 DNA: TGTGCCAGCATCCTTAGCTCCTACAATGAGCAGTTCTTC
CDR3 protein: CASILSSYNEQFF

V gene: TRBV7-2
D gene: TRBD2
J gene: TRBJ2-3
clone size: many
CDR3 DNA: TGTGCCAGCAGCTTAGAAAGCGGGGGCGGCACAGATACGCAGTATTTT
CDR3 protein: CASSLESGGGTDTQYF

V gene: TRBV2
D gene: TRBD2
J gene: TRBJ2-1
clone size: few
CDR3 DNA: TGTGCCAGCACCGAGGCTAGCGGGACTAGGAATGAGCAGTTCTTC
CDR3 protein: CASTEASGTRNEQFF

V gene: TRBV6-1
D gene: NA
J gene: TRBJ2-1
clone size: NA
CDR3 DNA: TGTGCCAGCAGTGAAGGAGGGCCAGGCTACAATGAGCAGTTCTTC
CDR3 protein: CASSEGGPGYNEQFF

V gene: TRBV20-1
D gene: NA
J gene: TRBJ2-1
clone size: NA
CDR3 DNA: TGCAGTGCAGAACTTAACCCAGCAGCCTACAATGAGCAGTTCTTC
CDR3 protein: CSAELNPAAYNEQFF

V gene: TRBV25-1
D gene: NA
J gene: TRBJ1-6
clone size: NA
CDR3 DNA: TGTGCCAGCAGTGATCCGGGACATTCGGGCGGATCACCCCTCCACTTT
CDR3 protein: CASSDPGHSGGSPLHF

V gene: TRBV7-9
D gene: NA
J gene: TRBJ2-7
clone size: few
CDR3 DNA: TGTGCCAGCAGCTTCCAATCCTCCTACGAGCAGTACTTC
CDR3 protein: CASSFQSSYEQYF

V gene: TRBV4-1
D gene: NA
J gene: TRBJ2-1
clone size: few
CDR3 DNA: TGCGCCAGCAGCCAAGGTGGTAGCTCGGGCCTTCAGGGGCAGTTCTTC
CDR3 protein: CASSQGGSSGLQGQFF

V gene: TRBV12-3/TRBV12-4
D gene: NA
J gene: TRBJ1-3
clone size: NA
CDR3 DNA: TGTGCCACCGCCTTGGGGGCTGGAAACACCATATATTTT
CDR3 protein: CATALGAGNTIYF

V gene: TRBV20-1
D gene: TRBD2
J gene: TRBJ2-7
clone size: few
CDR3 DNA: TGCAGTGCCCCGGTGGGGCGGGAGCCCTCCTACGAGCAGTACTTC
CDR3 protein: CSAPVGREPSYEQYF

V gene: TRBV6-1
D gene: TRBD1
J gene: TRBJ1-2
clone size: NA
CDR3 DNA: TGTGCCAGCAGTGAATGGACAGGGAACTATGGCTACACCTTC
CDR3 protein: CASSEWTGNYGYTF

V gene: TRBV7-3
D gene: NA
J gene: TRBJ2-7
clone size: few
CDR3 DNA: TGTGCCAGCAGCTTAAATGGACTATCCTACGAGCAGTACTTC
CDR3 protein: CASSLNGLSYEQYF

V gene: TRBV7-9
D gene: TRBD2
J gene: TRBJ2-7
clone size: few
CDR3 DNA: TGTGCCAGCGGTAGCGGGAACTCCTACGAGCAGTACTTC
CDR3 protein: CASGSGNSYEQYF

V gene: TRBV7-3
D gene: TRBD1
J gene: TRBJ1-2
clone size: NA
CDR3 DNA: TGTGCCAGCAGCTCCGGACAGGGGGCTTCTTCTAACTATGGCTACACCTTC
CDR3 protein: CASSSGQGASSNYGYTF

V gene: TRBV7-8
D gene: NA
J gene: TRBJ2-7
clone size: many
CDR3 DNA: TGTGCCAGCAGATCTAACGATTTCTACGAGCAGTACTTC
CDR3 protein: CASRSNDFYEQYF

V gene: TRBV5-1
D gene: NA
J gene: TRBJ2-1
clone size: few
CDR3 DNA: TGCGCCAGCAGTCAATCGCAGTTCTTC
CDR3 protein: CASSQSQFF

V gene: TRBV7-3
D gene: TRBD2
J gene: TRBJ2-3
clone size: few
CDR3 DNA: TGTGCCAGCAGCTTCGTAGCGGGGCCAGGCACAGATACGCAGTATTTT
CDR3 protein: CASSFVAGPGTDTQYF